Listed below are T cell receptor beta chains from one sample, sequenced in a study of cytomegalovirus exposure and HLA in healthy donors. Profiling relied on immunoSEQ multiplex PCR, and the TCRdb table lists in-frame clones only, not all of them. This table has 96,000 or so clones, about 70% appearing once. Input material: PBMCs. Receptors were obtained from a female donor in good health and CMV-seropositive. The CDR3 runs from the conserved cysteine through the conserved F or W. D genes are given only for firm matches. For some rows the clone size is stated as once, few or many, or as a class when expanded; others skip it.

d_gene	abundance	j_gene	v_gene	CDR3nt	CDR3aa
TRBD1	once	TRBJ2-2	TRBV25-1	TGTGCCAGCACAGCCGGGACAGGGTTCGGGGGGGAGCTGTTTTTT	CASTAGTGFGGELFF
TRBD1	NA	TRBJ2-7	TRBV4-1	TGCGCCAGCAGCCAAGGGCTGGGACAGGGGTACGAGCAGTACTTC	CASSQGLGQGYEQYF
TRBD1	NA	TRBJ2-7	TRBV7-8	TGTGCCAGCAGCCCTCATCGACAGGGATCCTACGAGCAGTACTTC	CASSPHRQGSYEQYF
NA	NA	TRBJ2-7	TRBV7-2	TGTGCCAGCAGCTTAGAGGTACAGGGTTGGGGCTCCTACGAGCAGTACTTC	CASSLEVQGWGSYEQYF
TRBD1	NA	TRBJ1-2	TRBV15	TGTGCCACCAGCATTAACAGGGGTAGGAACTATGGCTACACCTTC	CATSINRGRNYGYTF
TRBD2	NA	TRBJ2-1	TRBV9	TGTGCCAGCAGCGAAGGAACTAGCGGGGGGGGAACCTACAATGAGCAGTTCTTC	CASSEGTSGGGTYNEQFF
TRBD1	few	TRBJ1-2	TRBV30	TGTGCCTGGAGTGCGACAGGGGGCGGCGGCTACACCTTC	CAWSATGGGGYTF
NA	NA	TRBJ2-5	TRBV7-9	TGTGCCAGCAGCTTAGTGCAGGCCAAGTTTGAGACCCAGTACTTC	CASSLVQAKFETQYF
NA	few	TRBJ2-6	TRBV7-2	TGTGCCAGCACCATGGGCAGTACCTCTGGGGCCAACGTCCTGACTTTC	CASTMGSTSGANVLTF
TRBD2	NA	TRBJ2-5	TRBV5-1	TGCGCCAGCAGCTTGGATGTAGCGGGAGTGGAGACCCAGTACTTC	CASSLDVAGVETQYF
NA	NA	TRBJ2-7	TRBV28	TGTGCCAGCAGTCGTATTTACGAGCAGTACTTC	CASSRIYEQYF
TRBD1	few	TRBJ1-5	TRBV6-5	TGTGCCAGCAGCAACTCAGGGGGCGCGGGGCAGCCCCAGCATTTT	CASSNSGGAGQPQHF
NA	once	TRBJ2-1	TRBV9	TGTGCCAGCAGCGTAAGTCCAGGGGAAAACAATGAGCAGTTCTTC	CASSVSPGENNEQFF
NA	NA	TRBJ2-7	TRBV30	TGTGCCTGGAGTGATACAGAACCCTACGAGCAGTACTTC	CAWSDTEPYEQYF
NA	NA	TRBJ1-1	TRBV28	TGTGCCAGCAGCCCTACTGGGGCAGAGAACACTGAAGCTTTCTTT	CASSPTGAENTEAFF
TRBD2	once	TRBJ2-7	TRBV11-2	TGTGCCAGCAGCTTTCTCAGGGACTACCACTACGAGCAGTACTTC	CASSFLRDYHYEQYF
NA	once	TRBJ1-1	TRBV6-5	TGTGCCAGCAGTTCGCAGACAGTGGTGGCCACTGAAGCTTTCTTT	CASSSQTVVATEAFF
NA	NA	TRBJ1-2	TRBV28	TGTGCCAGCAGTACACAGGATGGCTACACCTTC	CASSTQDGYTF
TRBD2	few	TRBJ2-2	TRBV4-3	TGCGCCAGCAGCCAGACGACGGGGAGGGCGGTCGGGGAGCTGTTTTTT	CASSQTTGRAVGELFF
NA	NA	TRBJ1-1	TRBV15	TGTGCCACCAGCTCCAGATTCGGAGGGGGGGCTGAAGCTTTCTTT	CATSSRFGGGAEAFF
NA	NA	TRBJ1-5	TRBV5-8	TGTGCCAGCAAAGACAAGCACATGTATAGCAATCAGCCCCAGCATTTT	CASKDKHMYSNQPQHF
NA	NA	TRBJ2-1	TRBV28	TGTGCCAGCAGTTCCTCCCCCGGGGGCTCCTACAATGAGCAGTTCTTC	CASSSSPGGSYNEQFF
NA	NA	TRBJ1-2	TRBV11-1	TGTGCCAGCAGCTTAGGTAGGAGTCACGGCAATGGCTACACCTTC	CASSLGRSHGNGYTF
NA	NA	TRBJ1-4	TRBV6-5	TGTGCCAGCAGTTACTCTACCCTGGGGGGTGAAAAACTGTTTTTT	CASSYSTLGGEKLFF
TRBD1	NA	TRBJ1-1	TRBV25-1	TGTGCCAGCAGCCTTGGACAGGGTACCACTGAAGCTTTCTTT	CASSLGQGTTEAFF
TRBD1	NA	TRBJ2-3	TRBV7-9	TGTGCCAGCAGCTTCAGGACAGGGGGCACAGATACGCAGTATTTT	CASSFRTGGTDTQYF
TRBD1	NA	TRBJ2-7	TRBV7-9	TGTGCCAGCAGCCCGGGACAGGGAGAATCCTACGAGCAGTACTTC	CASSPGQGESYEQYF
NA	once	TRBJ2-1	TRBV2	TGTGCCAGCAGTGAAAGGGGACTCAGATACAATGAGCAGTTCTTC	CASSERGLRYNEQFF
TRBD2	NA	TRBJ2-7	TRBV7-7	TGTGCTAGCAGCGCCGGGACTACCTACGAGCAGTACTTC	CASSAGTTYEQYF
NA	NA	TRBJ1-6	TRBV2	TGTGCCAGCAGTGGAGAGAGGTCAACCTATAATTCACCCCTCCACTTT	CASSGERSTYNSPLHF
TRBD1	NA	TRBJ1-4	TRBV4-2	TGTGCCAGCAGCCACGCCGGGACAGGGGGGTTTAATGAAAAACTGTTTTTT	CASSHAGTGGFNEKLFF
NA	NA	TRBJ2-5	TRBV28	TGTGCCAGCAGTTTACTCTTAGGGGGAGGGATAGGAGAGACCCAGTACTTC	CASSLLLGGGIGETQYF